This TCR beta chain was recovered during a study of T cell responses to AZD1222 COVID-19 vaccine. Only in-frame clones appear in the TCRdb table, and some are missing; sequencing was by immunoSEQ multiplex PCR. The sample lists roughly 150,000 clones; about 91% were seen once. Remarks on this clone: Antigen specificity is unknown.

Findings of the study overall: Two AZD1222 administrations were followed by greater Spike-specific TCR breadth and depth. Within unmutated variant regions lay the reported targets of nearly half of spike-specific TCRs.

The sample consisted of peripheral blood, taken on day 0 of AZD1222 vaccination. The TCR sequence derives from an adult in good health.

In nucleotides, the CDR3 is TGTGCCACCAGTGCAGGGGCTGGGGCCAACGTCCTGACTTTC. Amino acid sequence: CATSAGAGANVLTF. This chain joins TRBV24-1 and TRBJ2-6; D perhaps matches TRBD1 (6 bases). V was shortened by 5 bases and J by 2 bases, with 6 bases between the two germline ends. The CDR3 runs to 14 residues. Germline CDR1 is KGHDR and CDR2 is SFDVKD.